The 24 T cell receptor beta chains in this list originate from one sample, sequenced in a study of control samples from healthy donors and cancer patients. Sequencing was performed with immunoSEQ multiplex PCR; in TCRdb, only in-frame clones are kept and a portion is missing. The data show about 50,000 clones, 88% seen once. Sequences were obtained from PBMCs. Receptors were obtained from a man over 45 with head and neck cancer.

The chain recombines TRBV30 with TRBJ2-5, with D perhaps TRBD2 (7 bases). V was trimmed by 5 bases and J by 3 bases, leaving 10 bases between them. Germline values: CDR1 GTSNPN, CDR2 SVGIG (reference sequence). The CDR3 sequence is 12 residues long. Here the CDR3 DNA reads TGTGCCTGGGGAGGGGGGGAAGAGACCCAGTACTTC. It is translated as CAWGGGEETQYF. Drawing the rest from reference TRBV30 and TRBJ2-5, the complete variable domain is SQTIHQWPATLVQPVGSPLSLECTVEGTSNPNLYWYRQAAGRGLQLLFYSVGIGQISSEVPQNLSASRPQDRQFILSSKKLLLSDSGFYLCAWGGGEETQYFGPGTRLLVL.

The V gene is TRBV7-2, the J gene TRBJ2-3; the match to TRBD2 covers 12 bases. The CDR3 has 17 amino acids. The V and J ends lost 2 bases and 3 bases, in that order; junction bases with no gene match: 6. Germline V CDR1 and CDR2: SGHTA, FQGNSA. CDR3 sequence: CASSLRPTSGGTDTQYF. The CDR3 nucleotides read TGTGCCAGCAGCTTACGACCGACTAGCGGGGGAACAGATACGCAGTATTTT.

The chain joins TRBV11-1 to TRBJ2-3; tentatively, D is TRBD1 or TRBD2 (5 bases each). The CDR3 contains 15 residues. Germline V CDR1 and CDR2: SGHAT, FQDESV (reference sequence). With 5 bases removed from V and 0 bases from J, the gap between germline ends came to 12 bases. CDR3 bases: TGTGCCAGCAGCGCCGGGGACCCTAGCACAGATACGCAGTATTTT. It yields the protein CASSAGDPSTDTQYF.

The chain carries TRBV5-1 and TRBJ1-4; weak D call: TRBD1 (5 bases). The CDR3 length is 14 residues. Trimming removed 3 bases from V and 9 bases from J, with 15 bases in between. Germline lookup yields CDR1 SGHRS and CDR2 YFSETQ. CDR3 in amino acids: CASSYDSTSKKLFF. The CDR3 coding sequence is TGCGCCAGCAGCTATGACAGCACCTCGAAAAAACTGTTTTTT.

The V call is TRBV10-3, the J call TRBJ1-5; 7 nucleotides agree with TRBD1. The CDR3 is made up of 16 amino acids. Germline CDR1 and CDR2: ENHRY and SYGVKD. V dropped 10 bases and J dropped 8; count of bases not matched to a gene: 20. The CDR3 here is CATHRTGSNGHEPQHF. CDR3 sequence (DNA): TGTGCCACCCACCGGACAGGCTCAAATGGACATGAGCCCCAGCATTTT.

The chain uses TRBV2 and TRBJ1-1; D is perhaps TRBD1 (6 bases). The germline V and J ends were trimmed by 7 bases and 1 base, with 13 bases remaining between them. Per the germline V gene, CDR1 is SNHLY and CDR2 is FYNNEI. The CDR3 extends over 14 amino acids. The CDR3 bases are TGTGCCAGCACTCGACAGGCAGGGAACACTGAAGCTTTCTTT. This encodes CASTRQAGNTEAFF. Full variable domain (remainder filled in from reference TRBV2 and TRBJ1-1): EPEVTQTPSHQVTQMGQEVILRCVPISNHLYFYWYRQILGQKVEFLVSFYNNEISEKSEIFDDQFSVERPDGSNFTLKIRSTKLEDSAMYFCASTRQAGNTEAFFGQGTRLTVV.

The chain recombines TRBV5-4 with TRBJ2-3; 9 bases are shared with TRBD2. Unmatched junction bases numbered 5, after V lost 1 base and J lost 2 bases. Germline-derived CDR1 and CDR2 are SGHNT and YYREEE (reference sequence). The CDR3 totals 16 residues. The CDR3 DNA follows: TGTGCCAGCAGCTTGCGGCTAGCGGGAAACACAGATACGCAGTATTTT. This translates into CASSLRLAGNTDTQYF.

V is TRBV29-1 and J is TRBJ2-1; the D call may be TRBD1 or TRBD2 (5 bases each). The germline V gene encodes CDR1 SQVTM and CDR2 ANQGSEA. Trimming pared 4 bases from V and 2 bases from J, leaving 12 bases between. The CDR3 extends over 14 amino acids. Here the CDR3 reads CSVGREGTYNEQFF. CDR3 sequence (DNA): TGCAGCGTTGGGCGAGAGGGGACCTACAATGAGCAGTTCTTC.

This chain uses TRBV19 with TRBJ2-3; 8 nucleotides align to TRBD1. This CDR3 is built from 17 residues. V shed 3 bases, J shed 6 bases, and the junction held 14 bases outside the gene matches. CDR1 is LNHDA and CDR2 is SQIVND in the germline V gene (reference sequence). CDR3 region: CASSITPQGQGADTQYF. CDR3 nucleotides: TGTGCCAGTAGTATCACCCCCCAAGGGCAGGGGGCCGATACGCAGTATTTT.

The chain combines TRBV10-3 with TRBJ1-2; tentatively, D is TRBD1 (5 bases). This CDR3 has 15 residues. V shed 0 bases and J shed 8 bases, with 16 bases lying between them. CDR1 and CDR2 (germline): ENHRY, SYGVKD. The CDR3 region has the DNA TGTGCCATCAGTGAGTCGAGGGAACAGGCAGAAGGCTACACCTTC. Protein: CAISESREQAEGYTF.

V usage is TRBV2 and J usage is TRBJ1-1, with TRBD1 matching 9 bases. The CDR3 consists of 13 residues. Germline V gene lookup returns CDR1 SNHLY and CDR2 FYNNEI. Trimming at V came to 4 bases and at J to 8 bases, leaving 5 bases not matched to a gene. CDR3 sequence: CASSVRGTGEAFF. The CDR3 DNA is TGTGCCAGCAGTGTGAGGGGGACAGGGGAAGCTTTCTTT. Using reference TRBV2 and TRBJ1-1 for the parts outside the CDR3, the full variable domain is EPEVTQTPSHQVTQMGQEVILRCVPISNHLYFYWYRQILGQKVEFLVSFYNNEISEKSEIFDDQFSVERPDGSNFTLKIRSTKLEDSAMYFCASSVRGTGEAFFGQGTRLTVV.

The DNA of the CDR3 is TGTGCCAGCAGTTTGGACACCCCCTACAATCAGCCCCAGCATTTT. It is translated as CASSLDTPYNQPQHF. This chain joins TRBV6-5 and TRBJ1-5; TRBD1 might be the D (5 bases). The V end was cut by 4 bases, the J end by 3 bases, with 13 bases between. This CDR3 region has 15 residues. CDR1 is MNHEY, CDR2 SVGAGI, per germline.

The chain employs TRBV29-1 and TRBJ2-5, with 9 bases aligning to TRBD1. V gave up 3 bases and J gave up 5 bases; unmatched junction bases: 1. CDR1 and CDR2 (germline): SQVTM, ANQGSEA. The CDR3 extends over 12 amino acids. The CDR3, as DNA: TGCAGCGTTGATGGGACAGGGGAGACCCAGTACTTC. It is translated as CSVDGTGETQYF.

This clone was counted a few times. V gene TRBV12-3 or TRBV12-4 combines with J gene TRBJ1-5; D not resolved. The V end was cut by 4 bases, the J end by 4 bases, with 8 bases between. The CDR3 has 13 amino acids. CDR3 bases: TGTGCCAGCAGTTACCCCGGGAATCAGCCCCAGCATTTT. Protein sequence: CASSYPGNQPQHF.

The CDR3 DNA reads TGTGCCAGCAGTGAGTCGGACAGGCTCCGCTATGGCTACACCTTC. Translation gives CASSESDRLRYGYTF. This sequence joins TRBV6-1 and TRBJ1-2; 7 bases align to TRBD1. V shed 3 bases and J 4 bases; nucleotides not matched to a gene: 8. The CDR3 totals 15 residues. Germline lookup yields CDR1 MNHNS and CDR2 SASEGT.

The chain couples TRBV5-1 to TRBJ2-1; D is perhaps TRBD2 (5 bases). V was pared by 6 bases and J by 6 bases, with 13 bases between. CDR1 and CDR2 (germline): SGHRS, YFSETQ. The CDR3 is 13 residues long. CDR3 nucleotides: TGCGCCAGCACCTCCCCGGGGTTCAATGAGCAGTTCTTC. Its protein product is CASTSPGFNEQFF.

The J gene is TRBJ1-3, the V gene TRBV12-5; TRBD1 might be the D (5 bases). The CDR3 is 14 amino acids. Germline V gene data show CDR1 as LGHNT and CDR2 as FRNRAP. V was pared by 3 bases and J by 2 bases, with 8 bases between. CDR3 coding DNA: TGTGCTAGTGGTTTTCGGGGCACTGGAAACACCATATATTTT. Translated: CASGFRGTGNTIYF.

This clone was observed once. The J gene is TRBJ2-7, the V gene TRBV5-1; the D is unclear. The germline V gene has CDR1 SGHRS and CDR2 YFSETQ. V dropped 0 bases and J dropped 3 bases, with 10 bases sitting between them. This CDR3 spans 14 amino acids. The CDR3 loop is CASSLEGTNYEQYF. In DNA, the CDR3 is TGCGCCAGCAGCTTGGAGGGCACTAACTACGAGCAGTACTTC.

The sample holds one count of this clone. CDR3 sequence reads: CASSPRSSGSRNEQFF. The CDR3 DNA reads TGTGCCAGCAGCCCCCGTTCCAGCGGGAGTAGGAATGAGCAGTTCTTC. This chain joins TRBV7-3 and TRBJ2-1, with 8 nucleotides matching TRBD2. V was pared by 5 bases and J by 7 bases, with 13 bases of the junction left unmatched. CDR1 and CDR2 from the germline V gene are SGHTA and FQGTGA. The length of the CDR3 is 16 residues.

This clone was detected a few times. The genes are TRBV4-1 and TRBJ2-7; D possibly matches TRBD1 or TRBD2 (5 bases each). With 1 base removed from V and 0 bases from J, the gap between germline ends came to 19 bases. Per germline, CDR1 MGHRA and CDR2 YSYEKL. The CDR3 is made up of 18 amino acids. CDR3 sequence reads: CASSQVYRGPRRSYEQYF. CDR3 sequence (DNA): TGCGCCAGCAGCCAAGTTTACCGGGGCCCGCGTCGCTCCTACGAGCAGTACTTC.

The gene calls are TRBV3-1 (or the pseudogene TRBV3-2) and TRBJ2-7, with TRBD2 matching 11 bases. From germline, CDR1 is LGHDT and CDR2 YNNKEL (reference sequence). The V segment lost 1 base and the J segment 3 bases; nucleotides outside the gene matches: 2. CDR3 length equals 15 residues. CDR3 protein: CASSQGLAGNYEQYF. CDR3 bases: TGTGCCAGCAGCCAAGGACTAGCGGGAAACTACGAGCAGTACTTC.

The rearrangement links TRBV29-1 to TRBJ2-1, with D perhaps TRBD1 or TRBD2 (6 bases each). CDR1 is SQVTM and CDR2 is ANQGSEA in the germline V gene. This CDR3 spans 12 amino acids. V lost 7 bases and J lost 6, with 13 bases in between. The CDR3 spells CSGRGLFNEQFF. CDR3 nucleotide sequence: TGCAGCGGCAGGGGACTCTTCAATGAGCAGTTCTTC.

This chain joins TRBV11-2 and TRBJ2-7, with no clear D. CDR1 is SGHAT, CDR2 FQNNGV, per germline. The CDR3 extends over 14 amino acids. V dropped 1 base and J dropped 3 bases, with 10 bases sitting between them. The CDR3 protein is CASSLVVSNYEQYF. In DNA form, the CDR3 reads TGTGCCAGCAGCTTAGTCGTCTCAAACTACGAGCAGTACTTC. Filled out from reference TRBV11-2 and TRBJ2-7, the complete variable domain reads EAGVAQSPRYKIIEKRQSVAFWCNPISGHATLYWYQQILGQGPKLLIQFQNNGVVDDSQLPKDRFSAERLKGVDSTLKIQPAKLEDSAVYLCASSLVVSNYEQYFGPGTRLTVT.

The chain joins TRBV18 to TRBJ2-7, with 14 positions matching TRBD2. The V segment lost 2 bases and the J segment 6 bases; nucleotides outside the gene matches: 12. The CDR3 sequence is 18 residues long. CDR1 and CDR2 (germline): KGHSH, LQKENI. For the CDR3, the DNA is TGTGCCAGCTCACCAATCGGGACTAGCGGGAGAAGTGGTGGCGAGCAGTACTTC. This sequence encodes CASSPIGTSGRSGGEQYF.